This is a list of T cell receptor beta chains from one sample in a study of blood T cell repertoires in COVID-19. Assay used: immunoSEQ multiplex PCR; TCRdb lists only in-frame clones, some missing. This sample has about 420,000 clones, with around 90% found just once. Specimen: peripheral blood. All receptors derive from a man between 18 and 35 years old with COVID-19, enrolled during active disease. Both conserved end residues are part of each CDR3.

V	length	CDR3
TRBV18	13	CASSTGLEETQYF
TRBV6-5	15	CASSYSGGVNQPQHF
TRBV2	15	CASSEDSGTPDTQYF
TRBV9	15	CASSVGTSGDYEQYF
TRBV19	13	CASSVQGAWEQYF
TRBV5-1	13	CASSLAVYNEQFF
TRBV7-8	15	CASSLSGNSYNEQFF
TRBV9	16	CASSVIGTGVGETQYF
TRBV4-1	13	CASSRTGGTEAFF
TRBV5-6	14	CASSPGKREGEQYF
TRBV30	14	CAWIGGRTAYGYTF
TRBV5-1	13	CASSLGQITEAFF
TRBV12-5	14	CASGLGQGNSPLHF
TRBV7-9	14	CASSPEQVRSPLHF
TRBV29-1	15	CSVEVIGPNTGELFF
TRBV5-1	15	CASSLDGRGDEKLFF
TRBV7-8	15	CASSPSPGQGIEQYF
TRBV9	15	CASSVVTSGGNEQFF
TRBV27	14	CASSLSRAYNEQFF
TRBV2	15	CASSVGLAGRETQYF
TRBV27	13	CASSFSVNTEAFF
TRBV5-1	15	CASSLGLADYYEQYF
TRBV27	17	CASSPSMRSSYNSPLHF
TRBV6-4	15	CASSDSTGGKDTQYF
TRBV6-7	15	CASSHGQVYNSPLHF
TRBV5-1	14	CASSVGHKGEKLFF
TRBV19	15	CATRLLGGANEKLFF
TRBV12-3/TRBV12-4	12	CASSLNHGGAFF
TRBV27	15	CASSLSVSSYNEQFF
TRBV2	14	CASSRQGLNEKLFF
TRBV6-6	16	CASSYSGTGGYNEQFF
TRBV5-4	13	CASSPGQQETQYF
TRBV28	14	CASSLGRGNTEAFF
TRBV5-4	14	CASKGGEGTGELFF
TRBV15	15	CATSRAQGSNTEAFF
TRBV11-3	16	CASSSSSAAGGYEQYF
TRBV27	16	CASSLSWDNSNQPQHF
TRBV5-4	15	CASSSPGQYNYGYTF
TRBV9	14	CASMTGVGTGELFF
TRBV28	15	CASSGEGATNEKLFF
TRBV11-1	14	CASSSGQGLYGYTF
TRBV28	13	CASSLFAGNGYTF
TRBV7-8	16	CASSPRGHSTNEKLFF
TRBV7-2	17	CASSGRGGDPFYYGYTF
TRBV27	14	CASTEGLPYNEQFF
TRBV5-4	17	CASSLGLAGGLSHEQYF
TRBV5-1	14	CASAGTSGPYEQYF